The 26 T cell receptor beta chains reported below all come from one sample, sequenced in a study of Ad26.COV2.S vaccination and SARS-CoV-2 variants. Treatment here: 19 received Ad26.COV2.S at low or high dose, single or two shots; several received placebo; per-sample allocation not given. The investigators took samples on day 63 after the first vaccine or placebo injection. Only in-frame clones appear in the TCRdb table, and some are missing; sequencing was by immunoSEQ multiplex PCR. The data contain just over 350,000 clones, roughly 84% of them singletons. Sequencing used peripheral blood, obtained in a trial of Ad26.COV2.S vaccine versus placebo. These receptors were obtained from a person between 18 and 60 years old who received the Ad26.COV2.S COVID-19 vaccine or a placebo.

The CDR3, as DNA: TGTGCCAGCAGCTTGGATAGGGCAGGCGACTATGGCTACACCTTC. This sequence encodes CASSLDRAGDYGYTF. This sequence joins TRBV5-5 and TRBJ1-2; D is unclear. Germline values: CDR1 SGHKS, CDR2 YYEKEE (reference sequence). This CDR3 spans 15 amino acids. The V and J ends lost 0 bases and 3 bases respectively, with 12 bases between them.

The chain recombines TRBV5-1 with TRBJ1-1, with 9 positions matching TRBD1. The CDR3 has 16 amino acids. The ends lost 5 bases at V and 9 bases at J; junction bases unmatched: 17. The germline V gene has CDR1 SGHRS and CDR2 YFSETQ. CDR3 bases: TGCGCCAGCAGGAAATTACAGGGGGCAGTAGGAGAAAAAGCTTTCTTT. Its protein product is CASRKLQGAVGEKAFF.

This rearrangement joins TRBV28 to TRBJ1-4; D call uncertain. Deletions cut 3 bases from V and 0 bases from J, with 11 bases between. The V gene's germline CDR1 is MDHEN and CDR2 SYDVKM. The CDR3 runs to 16 residues. The CDR3: CASSFSAATTNEKLFF. The CDR3 DNA sequence: TGTGCCAGCAGTTTTAGTGCAGCGACAACTAATGAAAAACTGTTTTTT. The full variable domain, rest sourced from reference TRBV28 and TRBJ1-4, is DVKVTQSSRYLVKRTGEKVFLECVQDMDHENMFWYRQDPGLGLRLIYFSYDVKMKEKGDIPEGYSVSREKKERFSLILESASTNQTSMYLCASSFSAATTNEKLFFGSGTQLSVL.

This chain connects TRBV6-5 to TRBJ2-2, with D possibly being TRBD2 (7 bases). CDR3 length: 14 residues. V dropped 6 bases and J dropped 4 bases, with 12 bases sitting between them. Germline values: CDR1 MNHEY, CDR2 SVGAGI. CDR3: CASSYGGATGELFF. In DNA form, the CDR3 reads TGTGCCAGCAGCTATGGGGGGGCCACCGGGGAGCTGTTTTTT.

The rearrangement joins TRBV5-5 to TRBJ2-1, with D maybe TRBD1 (6 bases). Between the trimmed V and J ends, which lost 2 bases and 2 bases, there was a span of 11 bases. CDR3 size: 15 residues. The germline gives CDR1 SGHKS, CDR2 YYEKEE (reference sequence). CDR3 nucleotides: TGTGCCAGCAGCTTACGGACAGACACCTACAATGAGCAGTTCTTC. Translated, it gives CASSLRTDTYNEQFF.

The J gene is TRBJ2-1, the V gene TRBV25-1; a possible D gene is TRBD1 (5 bases). Deletions cut 3 bases from V and 5 bases from J, with 17 bases between. The germline V gene has CDR1 MGHDK and CDR2 SYGVNS. The CDR3 sequence is 16 residues long. CDR3 sequence reads: CASSDRGRDSDNEQFF. The CDR3 bases are TGTGCCAGCAGTGATAGGGGCAGGGATTCGGACAATGAGCAGTTCTTC.

DNA of the CDR3: TGTGCCAGCAGCCCCCGCTGGGAAAAACTGTTTTTT. It encodes CASSPRWEKLFF. The J gene is TRBJ1-4, the V gene TRBV9; D gene uncertain. Trimming took 4 bases from V and 8 from J, leaving 9 bases between them. Germline V CDR1 and CDR2: SGDLS, YYNGEE. The CDR3 consists of 12 residues.

The CDR3 loop is CASSQGNLGQGANYGYTF. The CDR3 DNA reads TGCGCCAGCAGCCAGGGAAATTTAGGACAGGGGGCTAACTATGGCTACACCTTC. The chain joins TRBV4-1 to TRBJ1-2; 10 bases match TRBD1. V shed 3 bases and J 0 bases; nucleotides not matched to a gene: 10. The CDR3 extends over 18 amino acids. The germline CDR1 and CDR2 sequences are MGHRA and YSYEKL.

The chain carries TRBV7-2 and TRBJ2-1, with 9 bases that match TRBD2. The CDR3 is 16 amino acids. V shed 5 bases and J 5 bases; nucleotides not matched to a gene: 10. Germline CDR1 reads SGHTA; CDR2 reads FQGNSA. CDR3: CASSPQRGALNNEQFF. CDR3 bases: TGTGCCAGCAGCCCACAGCGGGGGGCTCTGAACAATGAGCAGTTCTTC.

This chain uses TRBV7-9 with TRBJ2-2, with D tentatively TRBD1 or TRBD2 (6 bases each). The CDR3 runs to 16 residues. Germline V gene data show CDR1 as SEHNR and CDR2 as FQNEAQ (reference sequence). V was trimmed by 6 bases and J by 3 bases, leaving 17 bases between them. CDR3 DNA sequence: TGTGCCAGCAGTTCAAGGGGGGCAGAGTACACCGGGGAGCTGTTTTTT. Encoded protein: CASSSRGAEYTGELFF.

The chain joins TRBV6-5 to TRBJ1-1; a weak D match, TRBD1 (6 bases). This CDR3 region has 14 residues. V lost 2 bases to trimming and J lost 1 base, with 8 bases between them. Germline lookup yields CDR1 MNHEY and CDR2 SVGAGI. CDR3 bases: TGTGCCAGCAGTTACCAGACAGGGAACACTGAAGCTTTCTTT. Protein product: CASSYQTGNTEAFF.

The genes are TRBV5-5 and TRBJ2-5, with unresolved D. The CDR3 sequence is 13 residues long. Trimming shortened V by 1 base and J by 7 bases, and 11 bases separated the two germline ends. CDR1 and CDR2 from the germline V gene are SGHKS and YYEKEE (reference sequence). CDR3 sequence reads: CASSLSPPGTQYF. DNA of the CDR3: TGTGCCAGCAGCTTGTCACCTCCGGGGACCCAGTACTTC.

The rearrangement uses TRBV5-4 and TRBJ2-5; a weak D match, TRBD2 (6 bases). V dropped 5 bases and J dropped 1 base, with 21 bases sitting between them. Looked up from germline, CDR1 is SGHNT and CDR2 is YYREEE (reference sequence). The CDR3 loop spans 17 amino acids. DNA of the CDR3: TGTGCCAGCAGACGTGGGAGGAGTGGCGGAACCCAAGAGACCCAGTACTTC. This translates into CASRRGRSGGTQETQYF.

V is TRBV19 and J is TRBJ2-1; no definite D call. Germline V gives CDR1 LNHDA, CDR2 SQIVND (reference sequence). Trimming shortened V by 3 bases and J by 0 bases, and 9 bases separated the two germline ends. This CDR3 region has 15 residues. The CDR3 nucleotides read TGTGCCAGTAGTATCGGCTTTAGCTCCTACAATGAGCAGTTCTTC. Its protein is CASSIGFSSYNEQFF. Filled out from reference TRBV19 and TRBJ2-1, the complete variable domain reads DGGITQSPKYLFRKEGQNVTLSCEQNLNHDAMYWYRQDPGQGLRLIYYSQIVNDFQKGDIAEGYSVSREKKESFPLTVTSAQKNPTAFYLCASSIGFSSYNEQFFGPGTRLTVL.

This clone is a singleton in its sample. The chain couples TRBV29-1 to TRBJ2-1; D not resolved. The CDR3 extends over 12 amino acids. V gave up 5 bases and J gave up 3 bases, with 8 bases separating them. Looked up from germline, CDR1 is SQVTM and CDR2 is ANQGSEA. The CDR3 sequence is CSVQPRYNEQFF. CDR3 DNA: TGCAGCGTTCAACCTCGCTACAATGAGCAGTTCTTC.

The chain uses TRBV4-1 and TRBJ1-3; D is perhaps TRBD1 (6 bases). The V and J ends lost 1 base and 0 bases respectively, with 16 bases between them. This CDR3 spans 18 amino acids. Germline CDR1 MGHRA, CDR2 YSYEKL. CDR3 nucleotide sequence: TGCGCCAGCAGCCAAGGGGGGGCTCGAGGGACCTCTGGAAACACCATATATTTT. Amino acids: CASSQGGARGTSGNTIYF.

V is TRBV7-2 and J is TRBJ2-3; D uncertain. The CDR3 sequence is 14 residues long. Trimming shortened V by 2 bases and J by 2 bases, and 8 bases separated the two germline ends. CDR1 and CDR2 (germline): SGHTA, FQGNSA. The CDR3 loop reads CASSLIQATDTQYF. DNA for the CDR3: TGTGCCAGCAGCTTAATCCAAGCCACAGATACGCAGTATTTT.

The chain recombines TRBV6-2 or TRBV6-3 with TRBJ2-5, with TRBD2 matching over 9 bases. The CDR3 spans 18 residues. With 4 bases clipped from V and 1 base from J, the junction kept 13 bases outside the gene matches. The germline CDR1 and CDR2 sequences are MNHEY and SVGEGT. CDR3 nucleotide sequence: TGTGCCAGCAGTTTTTCCTCGCTAGCGGGGTACCCCCAAGAGACCCAGTACTTC. This encodes CASSFSSLAGYPQETQYF.

The chain combines TRBV6-6 with TRBJ2-5; maybe TRBD2 (7 bases). V gave up 8 bases and J gave up 3 bases, with 10 bases separating them. The CDR3 spans 12 residues. Germline V gene sequence: CDR1 MNHNY, CDR2 SVGAGI (reference sequence). In DNA form, the CDR3 reads TGTGCCAGCGGGGGGGCCGAAGAGACCCAGTACTTC. It yields the protein CASGGAEETQYF.

The chain has TRBV6-6 and TRBJ2-5, with D perhaps matching TRBD1 (7 bases). The V end was cut by 6 bases, the J end by 2 bases, with 19 bases between. The CDR3 has 16 amino acids. Germline V CDR1 and CDR2: MNHNY, SVGAGI (reference sequence). This chain's CDR3 is CASRQGEAVGQETQYF. CDR3 coding DNA: TGTGCCAGCAGGCAGGGGGAGGCGGTTGGACAAGAGACCCAGTACTTC.

The rearrangement uses TRBV2 and TRBJ1-1; the D gene is possibly TRBD1 (6 bases). The CDR3 totals 15 residues. CDR1 is SNHLY and CDR2 is FYNNEI in the germline V gene. Trimming removed 4 bases at V and 4 bases at J, with 16 bases between. CDR3 protein: CASSAQGGQLTEAFF. The CDR3 DNA sequence: TGTGCCAGCAGTGCTCAAGGCGGACAGCTCACTGAAGCTTTCTTT.

This chain uses TRBV30 with TRBJ2-4; D not resolved. V lost 3 bases, J lost 3 bases, and 12 bases lay in between. Germline V gene data show CDR1 as GTSNPN and CDR2 as SVGIG (reference sequence). There are 14 residues in the CDR3. CDR3 DNA: TGTGCCTGGAGCCGACCCCCGGACAAAAACATTCAGTACTTC. This sequence encodes CAWSRPPDKNIQYF.

This chain links TRBV4-3 with TRBJ1-3; a weak D match, TRBD1 (6 bases). Germline CDR1 LGHNA, CDR2 YSLEER. V was trimmed by 2 bases and J by 4 bases, leaving 15 bases between them. The CDR3 covers 16 residues. CDR3 in DNA: TGCGCCAGCAGCCAACCCCTCTGGGGGCGAGGAAACACCATATATTTT. Residues: CASSQPLWGRGNTIYF.

The CDR3 DNA reads TGTGCCAGCAGCGTAGACTTCGGGGCCCCGGACACCGGGGAGCTGTTTTTT. Its protein product is CASSVDFGAPDTGELFF. The chain employs TRBV9 and TRBJ2-2; D assignment may be TRBD1 or TRBD2 (5 bases each). This CDR3 is 17 amino acids long. V lost 0 bases to trimming and J lost 3 bases, with 15 bases between them. Germline CDR1 SGDLS, CDR2 YYNGEE.

The chain recombines TRBV7-9 with TRBJ2-3, with 9 bases that match TRBD2. The germline gives CDR1 SEHNR, CDR2 FQNEAQ (reference sequence). The CDR3 spans 21 residues. Trimming took 7 bases from V and 4 from J; bases not matched to a gene: 27. The CDR3 DNA sequence: TGTGCCAGCACCTCTTATGCGCCTTACGGAGCGAGCGGGGGGTCCGCAGATACGCAGTATTTT. This gives the protein CASTSYAPYGASGGSADTQYF.

V is TRBV2 and J is TRBJ2-5, with 10 bases matching TRBD2. J gave up 2 bases and V 5 bases, and 11 bases lay outside the gene matches. CDR3 length: 17 amino acids. From germline, CDR1 is SNHLY and CDR2 FYNNEI. The CDR3 here is CASSSVLASGSQETQYF. The CDR3 DNA reads as TGTGCCAGCAGTTCGGTCTTGGCTAGCGGGAGTCAAGAGACCCAGTACTTC.